The rows below give T cell receptor beta chains drawn from one sample of a study of blood T cell repertoires in COVID-19. Repertoires were generated with immunoSEQ multiplex PCR, while TCRdb's copy carries only in-frame clones and drops some. The sample holds 150,000 or so clones; roughly 87% are singletons and the top ten take over 4.5%. Sample: peripheral blood. These receptors were collected from a human donor in a cohort sampled during active COVID-19. Both conserved end residues are part of each CDR3. A D gene is named only where the DNA matches it firmly. Size values are once, few and many counts, or a class for expanded clones, and some rows have none.

d_gene	v_gene	j_gene	abundance	CDR3aa	CDR3nt
TRBD2	TRBV6-5	TRBJ2-7	.	CASSSGLARSSYEQYF	TGTGCCAGCAGTTCGGGACTAGCGAGGAGCTCCTACGAGCAGTACTTC
TRBD2	TRBV24-1	TRBJ2-2	few	CATTAGGTGELFF	TGTGCCACCACCGCGGGAGGGACCGGGGAGCTGTTTTTT
.	TRBV29-1	TRBJ2-7	.	CSVVSSYEQYF	TGCAGCGTTGTTAGCAGCTACGAGCAGTACTTC
.	TRBV6-2/TRBV6-3	TRBJ1-1	.	CASSPPRVRNTEAFF	TGTGCCAGCAGCCCCCCCAGGGTGAGGAACACTGAAGCTTTCTTT
.	TRBV6-1	TRBJ2-7	.	CASSDEGPSYEQYF	TGTGCCAGCAGTGACGAGGGCCCCTCCTACGAGCAGTACTTC
TRBD1	TRBV11-3	TRBJ2-2	.	CASSSDRGRTGELFF	TGTGCCAGCAGCTCGGACAGGGGAAGGACCGGGGAGCTGTTTTTT
.	TRBV6-2/TRBV6-3	TRBJ2-7	.	CASSWASLYEQYF	TGTGCCAGCAGTTGGGCCTCGCTATACGAGCAGTACTTC
TRBD1	TRBV7-2	TRBJ1-1	.	CASRGGQGRTEAFF	TGTGCCAGCAGGGGAGGACAGGGTAGAACTGAAGCTTTCTTT
TRBD1	TRBV5-1	TRBJ2-5	.	CASSLTGVETQYF	TGCGCCAGCAGCTTAACAGGGGTAGAGACCCAGTACTTC
.	TRBV2	TRBJ2-1	few	CASSSRAKMLQGGNEQFF	TGTGCCAGCAGTTCCAGAGCAAAAATGCTCCAGGGGGGCAATGAGCAGTTCTTC
.	TRBV6-5	TRBJ1-5	.	CASEIANNQPQHF	TGTGCCAGTGAGATCGCGAACAATCAGCCCCAGCATTTT
.	TRBV7-2	TRBJ2-5	.	CASSLQPGFQETQYF	TGTGCCAGCAGCTTGCAACCAGGGTTCCAAGAGACCCAGTACTTC
.	TRBV7-9	TRBJ1-3	.	CASSGGSGNTIYF	TGTGCCAGCAGCGGGGGCTCGGGAAACACCATATATTTT
TRBD2	TRBV19	TRBJ2-3	.	CASSLLAGWASTDTQYF	TGTGCCAGTAGCCTACTAGCGGGATGGGCTAGCACAGATACGCAGTATTTT
.	TRBV5-1	TRBJ1-1	.	CASSFSAGGTTFF	TGCGCCAGCAGCTTCTCCGCTGGGGGGACGACTTTCTTT
TRBD2	TRBV5-1	TRBJ2-5	.	CASSLAASGSETQYF	TGCGCCAGCAGCTTGGCGGCTAGCGGTTCAGAGACCCAGTACTTC
TRBD1	TRBV28	TRBJ1-5	.	CASSFDRGGDQPQHF	TGTGCCAGCAGTTTTGACAGGGGAGGGGATCAGCCCCAGCATTTT
TRBD1	TRBV18	TRBJ1-3	.	CASSPVRQGGLSGNTIYF	TGTGCCAGCTCACCCGTGAGGCAGGGGGGACTCTCTGGAAACACCATATATTTT
.	TRBV13	TRBJ2-7	.	CASSLGWALANPYEQYF	TGTGCCAGCAGCTTGGGGTGGGCCCTAGCCAATCCCTACGAGCAGTACTTC
TRBD2	TRBV28	TRBJ2-5	.	CASATSGQETQYF	TGTGCCAGCGCAACTAGCGGGCAAGAGACCCAGTACTTC
.	TRBV27	TRBJ2-1	.	CASSLSAALRQFF	TGTGCCAGCAGTTTATCTGCAGCGCTCCGGCAGTTCTTC
.	TRBV5-1	TRBJ1-4	.	CASSLQDLNEKLFF	TGCGCCAGCAGCCTACAGGATCTTAATGAAAAACTGTTTTTT
.	TRBV28	TRBJ2-3	.	CASNLGPDTQYF	TGTGCCAGCAACTTGGGCCCAGATACGCAGTATTTT
.	TRBV9	TRBJ1-2	.	CASSETGSYGYTF	TGTGCCAGCAGCGAGACGGGGAGCTATGGCTACACCTTC
TRBD1	TRBV28	TRBJ1-4	.	CASRGQGTGGFEKLFF	TGTGCCAGCAGGGGTCAGGGGACAGGGGGCTTTGAAAAACTGTTTTTT
.	TRBV4-2	TRBJ2-7	.	CASSQAEGQVYEQYF	TGTGCCAGCAGCCAAGCCGAGGGACAAGTCTACGAGCAGTACTTC
TRBD1	TRBV19	TRBJ1-6	few	CASSLGTGVNSPLHF	TGTGCCAGTAGTCTTGGGACAGGGGTTAATTCACCCCTCCACTTT
TRBD2	TRBV4-3	TRBJ2-5	.	CASSQGEGVGGQETQYF	TGCGCCAGCAGCCAAGGGGAGGGAGTGGGCGGCCAAGAGACCCAGTACTTC
.	TRBV7-9	TRBJ2-7	.	CASSLVAVMDEQYF	TGTGCCAGCAGCTTAGTGGCAGTTATGGACGAGCAGTACTTC
TRBD1	TRBV28	TRBJ2-7	.	CASSLQGAGYEQYF	TGTGCCAGCAGTTTGCAGGGGGCGGGGTACGAGCAGTACTTC
TRBD2	TRBV2	TRBJ2-3	few	CARGGLGGTDTQYF	TGTGCCAGGGGGGGACTAGGGGGCACAGATACGCAGTATTTT
.	TRBV28	TRBJ2-7	.	CASSLWDRYEQYF	TGTGCCAGCAGTTTATGGGACAGATACGAGCAGTACTTC
TRBD1	TRBV28	TRBJ2-7	.	CASSPTGDHEQYF	TGTGCCAGCAGTCCGACAGGGGACCACGAGCAGTACTTC
TRBD1	TRBV7-3	TRBJ1-5	.	CASSPRQGVSNQPQHF	TGTGCCAGCAGCCCCAGACAGGGGGTAAGCAATCAGCCCCAGCATTTT
.	TRBV24-1	TRBJ2-1	.	CATSAGPDGGINNEQFF	TGTGCCACCAGTGCCGGCCCGGACGGAGGAATCAACAATGAGCAGTTCTTC
.	TRBV7-3	TRBJ2-5	.	CASSPFPGLRGETQYF	TGTGCCAGCAGCCCATTCCCGGGACTCCGTGGTGAGACCCAGTACTTC
TRBD2	TRBV6-6	TRBJ2-3	once	CASSATTSGTDTQYF	TGTGCCAGCAGTGCGACGACTAGCGGGACAGATACGCAGTATTTT
TRBD1	TRBV27	TRBJ2-7	.	CASRRTGGSYEQYF	TGTGCCAGCAGGAGGACAGGGGGCTCCTACGAGCAGTACTTC
TRBD1	TRBV5-5	TRBJ2-1	few	CASSWTGVGNEQFF	TGTGCCAGCAGCTGGACAGGGGTGGGCAATGAGCAGTTCTTC
.	TRBV6-1	TRBJ2-7	once	CASSEAGRGGTVHPRDF	TGTGCCAGCAGCGAAGCCGGGAGAGGGGGGACAGTACACCCCAGGGACTTC
.	TRBV30	TRBJ1-4	.	CAWSVTHTGGGDEKLFF	TGTGCCTGGAGTGTAACCCACACTGGGGGCGGAGATGAAAAACTGTTTTTT
.	TRBV21-1	TRBJ1-2	.	CASSKGLGSTPGGYTF	TGTGCCAGCAGCAAAGGACTCGGGTCTACTCCGGGGGGCTACACCTTC
.	TRBV7-2	TRBJ2-7	.	CASSRGNIDYEQYF	TGTGCCAGCAGCCGCGGGAACATAGACTACGAGCAGTACTTC
.	TRBV28	TRBJ1-5	.	CARREGGDQPQHF	TGTGCCAGAAGGGAGGGGGGGGACCAGCCCCAGCATTTT
.	TRBV24-1	TRBJ1-1	.	CATTQRAGVEAFF	TGTGCCACTACCCAACGGGCGGGGGTTGAAGCTTTCTTT
.	TRBV29-1	TRBJ2-1	.	CSVEGGPSSYNEQFF	TGCAGCGTTGAAGGCGGGCCGAGCTCCTACAATGAGCAGTTCTTC
.	TRBV28	TRBJ1-1	.	CASGPRTAMNTEAFF	TGTGCCAGCGGCCCTCGGACAGCTATGAACACTGAAGCTTTCTTT
.	TRBV25-1	TRBJ1-4	.	CASSEFQGRVEKLFF	TGTGCCAGCAGTGAATTCCAGGGGCGGGTTGAAAAACTGTTTTTT
.	TRBV2	TRBJ2-1	.	CASRPGLDNEQFF	TGTGCCAGCAGGCCGGGACTCGATAATGAGCAGTTCTTC